The 28 T cell receptor beta chains given below trace back to one sample, sequenced in a study of blood T cell repertoires in COVID-19 (dated by TCRdb to the early 2020s). The method was the immunoSEQ multiplex PCR assay. Drawn from immuneACCESS, this table holds only the in-frame rearrangements with V and J called that TCRdb kept. Clones are partly lost; checked studies trace under half to an unresolved V gene and leave the rest unexplained. A total of approximately 320,000 clones appear in this sample, approximately 89% of them only once. The ten largest make up over 8.5% of the sample. Sequencing was carried out using peripheral blood. The receptor source for this set is a woman aged 25-40 years with COVID-19, enrolled during active disease.

In its sample, this clone was seen once. This chain links TRBV6-6 with TRBJ1-1, with D unclear. Trimming shortened V by 0 bases and J by 2 bases, and 10 bases separated the two germline ends. CDR1 MNHNY and CDR2 SVGAGI come from the germline V gene (reference sequence). The length of the CDR3 is 15 residues. CDR3 sequence: CASSYSEGGNTEAFF. The CDR3, as DNA: TGTGCCAGCAGTTACTCGGAGGGTGGAAACACTGAAGCTTTCTTT.

V and J are TRBV27 and TRBJ1-5; weak D call: TRBD1 (5 bases). V was cut by 5 bases and J by 7 bases, with 15 bases left in between. The CDR3 totals 14 residues. CDR1 MNHEY and CDR2 SMNVEV come from the germline V gene (reference sequence). CDR3 loop: CASSVRGFGQPQHF. The DNA of the CDR3 is TGTGCCAGCAGTGTAAGGGGTTTTGGGCAGCCCCAGCATTTT.

V usage is TRBV6-5 and J usage is TRBJ2-3; tentatively, D is TRBD2 (6 bases). The CDR3 extends over 16 amino acids. Trimming pared 3 bases from V and 3 bases from J, leaving 16 bases between. CDR1 and CDR2 from the germline V gene are MNHEY and SVGAGI. The CDR3 bases are TGTGCCAGCAGTTATGGGCTTACGGGGAGGACAGATACGCAGTATTTT. It specifies CASSYGLTGRTDTQYF.

V gene TRBV28 combines with J gene TRBJ2-2, with a weak D call TRBD2 (5 bases). Germline V gene sequence: CDR1 MDHEN, CDR2 SYDVKM. With 2 bases removed from V and 4 bases from J, the gap between germline ends came to 11 bases. The CDR3 is 15 residues long. The CDR3 is CASSLPGSGTGELFF. The CDR3 DNA reads as TGTGCCAGCAGTTTACCGGGGTCGGGCACCGGGGAGCTGTTTTTT.

This chain joins TRBV10-1 and TRBJ1-2; possible D gene TRBD1, 5 bases. There are 16 residues in the CDR3. The V end lost 10 bases, the J end lost 2 bases, and 23 bases lay between the germline ends. Germline values: CDR1 WNHNN, CDR2 SYGVQD (reference sequence). This CDR3 reads CAIPDGREEGNYGYTF. The CDR3 nucleotides read TGCGCCATCCCCGATGGCAGGGAAGAAGGCAACTATGGCTACACCTTC.

The chain has TRBV30 and TRBJ1-3; no clear D gene. Trimming pared 3 bases from V and 3 bases from J, leaving 21 bases between. CDR1 GTSNPN and CDR2 SVGIG come from the germline V gene (reference sequence). CDR3 length equals 17 residues. The CDR3 loop reads CAWSAGGTRMGGNTIYF. In DNA form, the CDR3 reads TGTGCCTGGAGCGCCGGAGGTACGAGGATGGGTGGAAACACCATATATTTT.

The chain uses TRBV7-9 and TRBJ2-5; D might be TRBD1 (6 bases). Germline V gene data show CDR1 as SEHNR and CDR2 as FQNEAQ (reference sequence). The CDR3 sequence is 15 residues long. V dropped 3 bases and J dropped 3 bases, with 14 bases sitting between them. CDR3 loop: CASSFLTGVEETQYF. CDR3 bases: TGTGCCAGCAGCTTCCTGACAGGAGTTGAAGAGACCCAGTACTTC.

The rearrangement joins TRBV5-1 to TRBJ2-3; TRBD2 matches 10 bases. Germline CDR1 and CDR2: SGHRS and YFSETQ. The V and J ends lost 0 bases and 4 bases, in that order; junction bases with no gene match: 2. CDR3 length: 15 amino acids. The CDR3 region has the DNA TGCGCCAGCAGCTTGGAGCTAGCGGGGGCAGATACGCAGTATTTT. The encoded protein is CASSLELAGADTQYF.

The J gene is TRBJ2-7, the V gene TRBV13; TRBD2 matches at 9 bases. With V trimmed by 3 bases and J by 2 bases, 17 bases remained unmatched. The CDR3 loop spans 19 amino acids. Germline assignment: CDR1 PRHDT and CDR2 FYEKMQ (reference sequence). CDR3 coding DNA: TGTGCCAGCAGCTTGACAAGTCCCGCCCCTAGCGGGGTAACCTACGAGCAGTACTTC. Translating gives CASSLTSPAPSGVTYEQYF.

Comment on this clone: One junction end disagrees with the germline gene, perhaps due to a read error. The genes are TRBV4-1 and TRBJ1-1, with D unresolved. CDR3 length: 15 amino acids. The germline gives CDR1 MGHRA, CDR2 YSYEKL. The CDR3 DNA is TGCGCCAGCAGTCAAGCCCCCCAGATGAACACTGAAGCTTTCTTT. Translating it yields CASSQAPQMNTEAFF.

This clone has just one count. The chain joins TRBV6-5 to TRBJ1-1; D is uncertain. This CDR3 is built from 16 residues. Germline V gene data show CDR1 as MNHEY and CDR2 as SVGAGI. V shed 3 bases and J shed 4 bases, with 18 bases lying between them. As DNA, the CDR3 is TGTGCCAGCAGTTATTCCCCCGGGGAGGGCCTCACTGAAGCTTTCTTT. Translating gives CASSYSPGEGLTEAFF.

The genes are TRBV6-5 and TRBJ2-3; maybe TRBD2 (6 bases). CDR1 and CDR2 from the germline V gene are MNHEY and SVGAGI. The CDR3 totals 15 residues. The V end lost 10 bases, the J end lost 3 bases, and 20 bases lay between the germline ends. The CDR3 coding sequence is TGTGCCACCTCCCAGCGGCTCGCGGGGACAGATACGCAGTATTTT. Protein product: CATSQRLAGTDTQYF.

The V gene is TRBV2, the J gene TRBJ1-2; tentatively, D is TRBD1 (5 bases). Germline values: CDR1 SNHLY, CDR2 FYNNEI. This CDR3 spans 15 amino acids. Between the trimmed V and J ends, which lost 4 bases and 3 bases, there was a span of 15 bases. The CDR3 here is CASSAWTIRDYGYTF. The CDR3 region has the DNA TGTGCCAGCAGTGCCTGGACAATCCGAGACTATGGCTACACCTTC. The variable domain in full, completed from reference TRBV2 and TRBJ1-2, reads EPEVTQTPSHQVTQMGQEVILRCVPISNHLYFYWYRQILGQKVEFLVSFYNNEISEKSEIFDDQFSVERPDGSNFTLKIRSTKLEDSAMYFCASSAWTIRDYGYTFGSGTRLTVV.

The chain is built from TRBV12-3 or TRBV12-4 and TRBJ1-4; 8 bases fit TRBD1. The CDR3 contains 11 residues. Trimming removed 7 bases from V and 8 bases from J; junction bases left unmatched: 0. CDR3 nucleotide sequence: TGTGCCAGCAACAGGGGGGAAAAACTGTTTTTT. This codes for CASNRGEKLFF.

V is TRBV2 and J is TRBJ2-5; 11 bases agree with TRBD2. The CDR3 spans 16 residues. Germline V gene sequence: CDR1 SNHLY, CDR2 FYNNEI. J lost 4 bases, V lost 6 bases, and 10 bases had no gene match. CDR3: CASSQRLAGSGETQYF. The CDR3 DNA is TGTGCCAGCAGCCAACGACTAGCGGGGTCGGGAGAGACCCAGTACTTC.

This clone is a singleton in its sample. Other DNA sequences within the sample encode an identical CDR3. The J gene is TRBJ1-2, the V gene TRBV5-1, with 7 positions matching TRBD1. From germline, CDR1 is SGHRS and CDR2 YFSETQ. V dropped 0 bases and J dropped 7; count of bases not matched to a gene: 3. The CDR3 length is 13 residues. The CDR3 DNA is TGCGCCAGCAGCTTGGTGGGGGACAGTGGCTACACCTTC. Translation gives CASSLVGDSGYTF.

V gene TRBV5-6 combines with J gene TRBJ2-5, with TRBD2 as a possible D gene (7 bases). Trimming cost V 0 bases and J 3 bases, with 15 bases left between them. The germline V gene encodes CDR1 SGHDT and CDR2 YYEEEE. The CDR3 extends over 16 amino acids. CDR3 DNA sequence: TGTGCCAGCAGCTTGGTTTTTATAGGGGGGGAAGAGACCCAGTACTTC. Protein sequence: CASSLVFIGGEETQYF.

The chain uses TRBV7-9 and TRBJ1-1; D is uncertain. V was shortened by 1 base and J by 10 bases, with 19 bases between the two germline ends. Germline CDR1 and CDR2: SEHNR and FQNEAQ (reference sequence). The CDR3 sequence is 15 residues long. CDR3 sequence (DNA): TGTGCCAGCAGCTTAGTCTCGGGGAACTTACGGGGAGCTTTCTTT. Translated: CASSLVSGNLRGAFF. Looking up the rest from reference TRBV7-9 and TRBJ1-1 gives the full variable domain: DTGVSQNPRHKITKRGQNVTFRCDPISEHNRLYWYRQTLGQGPEFLTYFQNEAQLEKSRLLSDRFSAERPKGSFSTLEIQRTEQGDSAMYLCASSLVSGNLRGAFFGQGTRLTVV.

The chain couples TRBV5-1 to TRBJ2-3, with TRBD2 identical over 11 bases. This CDR3 is 16 amino acids long. Trimming took 3 bases from V and 3 from J; bases not matched to a gene: 6. The germline CDR1 and CDR2 sequences are SGHRS and YFSETQ. The CDR3 here is CASSWVTSGATDTQYF. In DNA, the CDR3 is TGCGCCAGCAGCTGGGTGACTAGCGGGGCTACAGATACGCAGTATTTT.

The genes are TRBV19 and TRBJ2-7, with D possibly being TRBD1 (7 bases). Per germline, CDR1 LNHDA and CDR2 SQIVND (reference sequence). Trimming pared 4 bases from V and 3 bases from J, leaving 16 bases between. This CDR3 contains 15 residues. The CDR3 coding sequence is TGTGCCAGTAGTAACAGACAGGGAGGTTTCTACGAGCAGTACTTC. Translating gives CASSNRQGGFYEQYF.

This chain links TRBV9 with TRBJ2-3, with D possibly matching TRBD2 (5 bases). The CDR3 sequence is 14 residues long. The germline V gene has CDR1 SGDLS and CDR2 YYNGEE. The V gene lost 0 bases and the J gene lost 6 bases, with 11 bases spanning the gap. CDR3 region: CASSVVPGGDTQYF. CDR3 DNA sequence: TGTGCCAGCAGCGTAGTACCCGGCGGGGATACGCAGTATTTT.

This clone was seen once. The J gene is TRBJ2-1, the V gene TRBV12-3 or TRBV12-4; D call uncertain. The CDR3 is 13 residues long. V lost 6 bases to trimming and J lost 10 bases, with 16 bases between them. The CDR3 protein is CASRTSPSLEQFF. The CDR3 DNA is TGTGCCAGCAGGACAAGCCCTTCCCTGGAGCAGTTCTTC.

The genes are TRBV7-9 and TRBJ1-2; no definite D call. The CDR3 totals 13 residues. Trimming took 2 bases from V and 5 from J, leaving 9 bases between them. Germline assignment: CDR1 SEHNR and CDR2 FQNEAQ (reference sequence). The CDR3 DNA is TGTGCCAGCAGCTTATTGTCGGGTTATGGCTACACCTTC. Encoded protein: CASSLLSGYGYTF.

V is TRBV11-2 and J is TRBJ1-6; D remains unclear. The CDR3 consists of 15 residues. Germline V gene data show CDR1 as SGHAT and CDR2 as FQNNGV. The ends were cut back, 3 bases at V and 7 bases at J, with 13 bases in the middle. The CDR3 coding sequence is TGTGCCAGCAGCTTGGGTCAGGTTAGAAATTCACCCCTCCACTTT. Amino acid sequence: CASSLGQVRNSPLHF.

The genes are TRBV5-5 and TRBJ2-5, with D unclear. CDR3 length: 12 residues. V was cut by 0 bases and J by 3 bases, with 3 bases left in between. CDR1 is SGHKS and CDR2 is YYEKEE in the germline V gene (reference sequence). DNA for the CDR3: TGTGCCAGCAGCTTGGTTAAAGAGACCCAGTACTTC. This gives the protein CASSLVKETQYF.

The V and J genes are TRBV11-2 and TRBJ2-7; tentative D call: TRBD2 (6 bases). V lost 0 bases and J lost 0, with 9 bases in between. Germline V lookup: CDR1 SGHAT, CDR2 FQNNGV. This CDR3 region has 15 residues. The CDR3 is CASSLEAEGSYEQYF. The CDR3 DNA reads as TGTGCCAGCAGCTTAGAGGCGGAGGGCTCCTACGAGCAGTACTTC.

The chain carries TRBV19 and TRBJ2-7, with 9 positions matching TRBD2. The V gene's germline CDR1 is LNHDA and CDR2 SQIVND (reference sequence). J gave up 5 bases and V 2 bases, and 10 bases lay outside the gene matches. The CDR3 contains 16 residues. As DNA, the CDR3 is TGTGCCAGTAGTATACTCGGCGGGGGGGGCACCCACGAGCAGTACTTC. This gives the protein CASSILGGGGTHEQYF.

This clone was observed a single time. The V and J genes are TRBV2 and TRBJ2-7, with a tentative D call TRBD1 (6 bases). The V and J ends lost 6 bases and 2 bases respectively, with 11 bases between them. The CDR3 has 13 residues. The germline V gene encodes CDR1 SNHLY and CDR2 FYNNEI. CDR3 coding DNA: TGTGCCAGCAGCCCCGACAGGACCTACGAGCAGTACTTC. Translated, it gives CASSPDRTYEQYF.